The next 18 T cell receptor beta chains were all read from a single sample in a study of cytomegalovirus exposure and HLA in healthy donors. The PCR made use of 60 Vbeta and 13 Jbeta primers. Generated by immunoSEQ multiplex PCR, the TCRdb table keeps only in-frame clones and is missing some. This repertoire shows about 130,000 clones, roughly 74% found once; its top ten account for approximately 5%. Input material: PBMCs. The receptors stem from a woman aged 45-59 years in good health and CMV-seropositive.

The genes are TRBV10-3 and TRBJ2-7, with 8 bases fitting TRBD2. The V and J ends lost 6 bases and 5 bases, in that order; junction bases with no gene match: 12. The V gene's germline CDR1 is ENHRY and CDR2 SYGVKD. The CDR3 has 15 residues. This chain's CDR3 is CAIRGAGLAKDEQYF. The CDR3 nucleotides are TGTGCCATCAGGGGGGCCGGACTAGCTAAGGACGAGCAGTACTTC.

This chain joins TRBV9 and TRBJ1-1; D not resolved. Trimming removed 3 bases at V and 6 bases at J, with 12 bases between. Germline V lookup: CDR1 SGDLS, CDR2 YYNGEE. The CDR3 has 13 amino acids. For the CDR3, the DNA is TGTGCCAGCAGCGGCACGGGGAGCGCTGAAGCTTTCTTT. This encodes CASSGTGSAEAFF.

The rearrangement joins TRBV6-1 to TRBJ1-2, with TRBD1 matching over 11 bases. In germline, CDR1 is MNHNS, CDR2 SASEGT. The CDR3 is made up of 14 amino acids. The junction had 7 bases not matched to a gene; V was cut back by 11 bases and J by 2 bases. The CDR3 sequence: CAGTGGSANYGYTF. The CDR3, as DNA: TGTGCCGGGACAGGGGGGTCGGCGAACTATGGCTACACCTTC.

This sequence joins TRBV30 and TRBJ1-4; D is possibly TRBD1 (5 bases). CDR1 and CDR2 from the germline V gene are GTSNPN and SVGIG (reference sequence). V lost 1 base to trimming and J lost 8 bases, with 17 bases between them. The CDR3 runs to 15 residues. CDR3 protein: CAWSDSGTLGEKLFF. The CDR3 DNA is TGTGCCTGGAGTGACTCCGGGACTCTCGGGGAAAAACTGTTTTTT. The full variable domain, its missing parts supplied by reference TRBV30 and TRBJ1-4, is SQTIHQWPATLVQPVGSPLSLECTVEGTSNPNLYWYRQAAGRGLQLLFYSVGIGQISSEVPQNLSASRPQDRQFILSSKKLLLSDSGFYLCAWSDSGTLGEKLFFGSGTQLSVL.

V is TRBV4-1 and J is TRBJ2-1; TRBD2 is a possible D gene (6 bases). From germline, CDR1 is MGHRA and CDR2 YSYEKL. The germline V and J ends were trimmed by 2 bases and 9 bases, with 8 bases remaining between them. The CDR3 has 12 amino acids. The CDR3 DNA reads TGCGCCAGCAGCCAAATTAGCGGTGAGCAGTTCTTC. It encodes CASSQISGEQFF.

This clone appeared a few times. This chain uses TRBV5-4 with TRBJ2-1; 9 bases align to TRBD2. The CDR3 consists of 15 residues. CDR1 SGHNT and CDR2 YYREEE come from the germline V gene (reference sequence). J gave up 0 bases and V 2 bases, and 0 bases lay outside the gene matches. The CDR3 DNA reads TGTGCCAGCAGCTTTAGCGGGGGCTCCTACAATGAGCAGTTCTTC. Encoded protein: CASSFSGGSYNEQFF.

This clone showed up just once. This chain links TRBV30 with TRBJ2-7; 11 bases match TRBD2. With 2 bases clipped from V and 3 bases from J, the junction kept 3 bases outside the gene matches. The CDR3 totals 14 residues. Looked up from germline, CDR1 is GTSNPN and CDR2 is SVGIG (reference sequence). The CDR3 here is CAWSRGTSGYEQYF. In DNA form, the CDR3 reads TGTGCCTGGAGTCGGGGGACTAGCGGCTACGAGCAGTACTTC.

This CDR3 reads CASKITAAGGSAEAFF. In nucleotides, the CDR3 is TGTGCCAGTAAGATAACGGCCGCGGGGGGGTCGGCTGAAGCTTTCTTT. This rearrangement joins TRBV19 to TRBJ1-1; a possible D gene is TRBD1 (5 bases). V was cut by 7 bases and J by 6 bases, with 24 bases left in between. CDR3 length equals 16 residues. Germline V gene data show CDR1 as LNHDA and CDR2 as SQIVND (reference sequence).

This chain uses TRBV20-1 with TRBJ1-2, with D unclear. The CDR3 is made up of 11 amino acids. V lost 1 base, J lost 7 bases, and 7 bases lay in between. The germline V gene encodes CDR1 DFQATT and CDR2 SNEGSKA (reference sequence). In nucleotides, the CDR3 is TGCAGTGCTAGAGCGGGAGGTGGCTACACCTTC. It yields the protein CSARAGGGYTF.

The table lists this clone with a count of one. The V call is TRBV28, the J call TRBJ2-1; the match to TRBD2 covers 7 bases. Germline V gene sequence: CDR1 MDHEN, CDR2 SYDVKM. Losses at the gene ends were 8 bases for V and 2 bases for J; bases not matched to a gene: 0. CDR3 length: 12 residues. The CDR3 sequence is CASGGAYNEQFF. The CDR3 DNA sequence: TGTGCCAGCGGGGGGGCCTACAATGAGCAGTTCTTC.

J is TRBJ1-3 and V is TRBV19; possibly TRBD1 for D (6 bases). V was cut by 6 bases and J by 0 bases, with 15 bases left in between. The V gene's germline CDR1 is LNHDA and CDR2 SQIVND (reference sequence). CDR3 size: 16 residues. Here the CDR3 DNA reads TGTGCCAGTAGCTTGGTGGGGGCGGGCTCTGGAAACACCATATATTTT. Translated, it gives CASSLVGAGSGNTIYF.

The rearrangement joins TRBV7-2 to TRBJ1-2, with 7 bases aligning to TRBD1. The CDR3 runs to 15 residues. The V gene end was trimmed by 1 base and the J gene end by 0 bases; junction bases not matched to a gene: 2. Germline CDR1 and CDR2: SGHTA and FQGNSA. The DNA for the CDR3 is TGTGCCAGCAGCTTAGTGGGACAGACTAACTATGGCTACACCTTC. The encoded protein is CASSLVGQTNYGYTF.

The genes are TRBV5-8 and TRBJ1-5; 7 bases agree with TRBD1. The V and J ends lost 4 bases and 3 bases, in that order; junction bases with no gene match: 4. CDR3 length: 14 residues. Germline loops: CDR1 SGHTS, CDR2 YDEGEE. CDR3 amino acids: CASSRKGANQPQHF. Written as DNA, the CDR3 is TGTGCCAGCAGCAGGAAGGGGGCCAATCAGCCCCAGCATTTT.

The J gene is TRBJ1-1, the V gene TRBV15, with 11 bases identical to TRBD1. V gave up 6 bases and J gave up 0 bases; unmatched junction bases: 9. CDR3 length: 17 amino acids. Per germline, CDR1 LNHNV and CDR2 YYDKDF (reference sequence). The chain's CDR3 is CATRFRGGQGVNTEAFF. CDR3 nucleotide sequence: TGTGCCACCAGATTTCGAGGGGGACAGGGGGTGAACACTGAAGCTTTCTTT.

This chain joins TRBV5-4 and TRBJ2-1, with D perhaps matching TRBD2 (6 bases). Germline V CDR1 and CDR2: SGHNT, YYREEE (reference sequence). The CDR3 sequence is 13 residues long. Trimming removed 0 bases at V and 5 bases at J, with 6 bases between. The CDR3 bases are TGTGCCAGCAGCTTGGGGGGGGACAATGAGCAGTTCTTC. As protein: CASSLGGDNEQFF.

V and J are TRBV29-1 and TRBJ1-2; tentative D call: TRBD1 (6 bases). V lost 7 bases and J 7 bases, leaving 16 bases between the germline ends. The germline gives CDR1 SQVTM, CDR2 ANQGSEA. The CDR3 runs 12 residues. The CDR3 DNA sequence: TGCAGCGCAATGACAGGAGGAAGTGGCTACACCTTC. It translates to CSAMTGGSGYTF. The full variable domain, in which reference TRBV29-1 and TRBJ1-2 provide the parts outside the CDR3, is SAVISQKPSRDICQRGTSLTIQCQVDSQVTMMFWYRQQPGQSLTLIATANQGSEATYESGFVIDKFPISRPNLTFSTLTVSNMSPEDSSIYLCSAMTGGSGYTFGSGTRLTVV.

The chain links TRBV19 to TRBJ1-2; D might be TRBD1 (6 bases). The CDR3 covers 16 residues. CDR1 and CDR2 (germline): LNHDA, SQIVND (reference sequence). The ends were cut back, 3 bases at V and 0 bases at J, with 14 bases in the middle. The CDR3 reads CASSITGSRANYGYTF. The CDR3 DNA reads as TGTGCCAGTAGTATCACAGGGAGTAGAGCTAACTATGGCTACACCTTC.

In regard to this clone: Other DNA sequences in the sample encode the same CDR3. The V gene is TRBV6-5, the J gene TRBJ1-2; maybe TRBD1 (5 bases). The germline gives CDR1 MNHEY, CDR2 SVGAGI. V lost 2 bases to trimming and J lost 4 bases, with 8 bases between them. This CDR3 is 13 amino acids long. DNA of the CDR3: TGTGCCAGCAGTTACGGGGGGGTCTATGGCTACACCTTC. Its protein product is CASSYGGVYGYTF.